The present TCR beta chain was sequenced within a study of Graves' ophthalmopathy and Graves' hyperthyroidism. Study-wide context: Before any treatment was given, at initial diagnosis, peripheral blood was collected.

Investigators amplified TCR beta CDR3 regions from RNA transcripts. RT-PCR with HTBI primers came first, then second-round multiplex PCR. MiXCR was run by TCRdb on the multiplex PCR reads, yielding one entry per CDR3 protein. The data contain around 660,000 distinct CDR3 sequences, just over 40% of them seen just once; the ten biggest clones take up over 2.5%. Study-wide results and limits: The 13-signature model separated ophthalmopathy from stable hyperthyroidism at 85% to 90% sensitivity and roughly 81% specificity.

This clonotype was detected many times. Its target is unknown. With a duration under 3 months, ophthalmopathy in the donors showed moderate-to-severe activity, CAS ≥3 and NOSPECS ≥4. What was sequenced was peripheral blood. The source is an adult man with Graves' ophthalmopathy.

This CDR3 is CSASGVGGGYTF. CDR3 DNA sequence: TGCAGTGCGTCAGGGGTAGGGGGGGGCTACACCTTC. J is TRBJ1-2 and V is TRBV20-1; D is possibly TRBD1 (6 bases). Germline V gene lookup returns CDR1 DFQATT and CDR2 SNEGSKA (reference sequence). Trimming took off 6 bases at V and 8 bases at J, with 16 bases between the two ends. The length of the CDR3 is 12 residues.